These T cell receptor beta chains were read from a single sample in a study of T cell responses to AZD1222 COVID-19 vaccine. Sequencing was performed with immunoSEQ multiplex PCR; in TCRdb, only in-frame clones are kept and a portion is missing. Seen in this sample are about 140,000 clones; the ten most common clones hold 2.2%. Specimen: peripheral blood. Source of these receptors: an adult in good health. The CDR3 runs from the conserved cysteine through the conserved F or W. The D gene is left open where the match is weak.

d_gene: TRBD1; j_gene: TRBJ1-2; v_gene: TRBV7-2; CDR3aa: CASSLGTGFGYTF; CDR3nt: TGTGCCAGCAGCTTGGGGACAGGGTTTGGCTACACCTTC
d_gene: TRBD1; j_gene: TRBJ1-1; v_gene: TRBV12-5; CDR3aa: CASGPTGVEAFF; CDR3nt: TGTGCTAGTGGGCCAACAGGGGTTGAAGCTTTCTTT
d_gene: TRBD1; j_gene: TRBJ1-5; v_gene: TRBV4-2; CDR3aa: CASSHAGGGAEQPQHF; CDR3nt: TGTGCCAGCAGCCATGCCGGAGGGGGCGCGGAGCAGCCCCAGCATTTT
d_gene: NA; j_gene: TRBJ1-2; v_gene: TRBV6-5; CDR3aa: CATFGRGTDYGYTF; CDR3nt: TGTGCCACCTTTGGGCGAGGGACGGACTATGGCTACACCTTC
d_gene: NA; j_gene: TRBJ1-1; v_gene: TRBV29-1; CDR3aa: CSVEIGRLEAFF; CDR3nt: TGCAGCGTTGAAATCGGAAGGCTTGAAGCTTTCTTT
d_gene: TRBD1; j_gene: TRBJ1-2; v_gene: TRBV4-1; CDR3aa: CASSQEPWDRDYGYTF; CDR3nt: TGCGCCAGCAGCCAAGAGCCCTGGGACAGGGACTATGGCTACACCTTC
d_gene: TRBD2; j_gene: TRBJ2-5; v_gene: TRBV6-2/TRBV6-3; CDR3aa: CASSYGGTSQETQYF; CDR3nt: TGTGCCAGCAGTTACGGCGGGACTAGCCAAGAGACCCAGTACTTC
d_gene: NA; j_gene: TRBJ2-7; v_gene: TRBV11-2; CDR3aa: CASSRTGFSYEQYF; CDR3nt: TGTGCCAGCAGCCGCACAGGGTTCTCCTACGAGCAGTACTTC
d_gene: TRBD2; j_gene: TRBJ2-1; v_gene: TRBV7-2; CDR3aa: CASSELAGGPYEQFF; CDR3nt: TGTGCCAGCAGCGAACTAGCGGGGGGGCCATATGAGCAGTTCTTC
d_gene: TRBD1; j_gene: TRBJ1-6; v_gene: TRBV11-1; CDR3aa: CASSPPGGNSPLHF; CDR3nt: TGTGCCAGCAGCCCACCAGGGGGGAATTCACCCCTCCACTTT
d_gene: TRBD1; j_gene: TRBJ2-7; v_gene: TRBV9; CDR3aa: CASSERTGGIYEQYF; CDR3nt: TGTGCCAGCAGCGAACGGACAGGGGGGATCTACGAGCAGTACTTC
d_gene: NA; j_gene: TRBJ1-2; v_gene: TRBV7-9; CDR3aa: CASSRGPRNSSRGYTF; CDR3nt: TGTGCCAGCAGCCGGGGACCGAGGAATTCTTCTCGGGGCTACACCTTC
d_gene: NA; j_gene: TRBJ2-7; v_gene: TRBV7-2; CDR3aa: CASSPRGEPYEQYF; CDR3nt: TGTGCCAGCAGCCCCAGGGGCGAACCCTACGAGCAGTACTTC
d_gene: NA; j_gene: TRBJ1-1; v_gene: TRBV14; CDR3aa: CASSPTVNTEAFF; CDR3nt: TGTGCCAGCAGCCCAACAGTGAACACTGAAGCTTTCTTT
d_gene: NA; j_gene: TRBJ2-7; v_gene: TRBV27; CDR3aa: CASSSHYEQYF; CDR3nt: TGTGCCAGCAGTTCTCACTACGAGCAGTACTTC
d_gene: NA; j_gene: TRBJ2-1; v_gene: TRBV5-4; CDR3aa: CASSLGGYEQFF; CDR3nt: TGTGCCAGCAGCTTGGGGGGCTATGAGCAGTTCTTC
d_gene: NA; j_gene: TRBJ2-1; v_gene: TRBV6-5; CDR3aa: CASTQGPNGDEQFF; CDR3nt: TGTGCCAGCACCCAAGGGCCCAACGGGGATGAGCAGTTCTTC
d_gene: TRBD1; j_gene: TRBJ2-7; v_gene: TRBV29-1; CDR3aa: CSARTGLSYEQYF; CDR3nt: TGCAGCGCTCGGACAGGGCTCTCCTACGAGCAGTACTTC
d_gene: NA; j_gene: TRBJ1-1; v_gene: TRBV7-2; CDR3aa: CASARGANTEAFF; CDR3nt: TGTGCCAGCGCCAGAGGGGCGAACACTGAAGCTTTCTTT
d_gene: TRBD1; j_gene: TRBJ1-2; v_gene: TRBV9; CDR3aa: CASSVVAGQGAQRNGYTF; CDR3nt: TGTGCCAGCAGCGTAGTGGCCGGTCAGGGGGCGCAAAGAAATGGCTACACCTTC